The clone carrying this TCR beta chain was observed many times. TCRdb independently ran MiXCR on the 5' RACE reads; one entry per CDR3 protein. The sample consists of about 57,000 distinct CDR3 sequences, around 15% of them appearing once. This record comes from a study of T cells of healthy individuals. The TCR sequence derives from a human donor in good health.

CDR3 loop: CASSQDPQPGLAGVELFF. CDR3 DNA sequence: TGTGCCAGCAGCCAAGATCCCCAACCTGGACTAGCGGGAGTGGAGCTGTTTTTT. The chain is built from TRBV4-2 and TRBJ2-2; TRBD2 matches 13 bases. V trimming: 0 bases; J trimming: 10 bases; junction bases outside the gene matches: 11. The CDR3 loop spans 18 amino acids. Looked up from germline, CDR1 is LGHNA and CDR2 is YNFKEQ.